The next 11 T cell receptor beta chains were all read from a single sample in a study of T cell repertoires in cytomegalovirus infection. TCRdb independently ran MiXCR on the reads; one entry per CDR3 protein. The sample consists of around 530,000 distinct CDR3 sequences, approximately 26% of them appearing once. Specimen: PBMCs. These receptors originate from a human donor in good health (CMV status not recorded). Some clones in this sample may be carry-over from other donors' samples.

In its sample, this clonotype was seen a few times. The chain recombines TRBV15 with TRBJ1-5, with D possibly TRBD1 on 5 matching bases. Germline V CDR1 and CDR2: LNHNV, YYDKDF (reference sequence). The V gene lost 1 base and the J gene lost 4 bases, with 8 bases spanning the gap. This CDR3 is 14 amino acids long. In nucleotides, the CDR3 is TGTGCCACCAGCAGAGGTCGGGGGAATCAGCCCCAGCATTTT. The encoded protein is CATSRGRGNQPQHF.

The chain combines TRBV20-1 with TRBJ2-5; TRBD1 matches at 10 bases. This CDR3 contains 13 residues. Germline V gene data show CDR1 as DFQATT and CDR2 as SNEGSKA (reference sequence). V shed 6 bases and J 1 base; nucleotides not matched to a gene: 2. The CDR3: CSAWTGGQETQYF. The DNA of the CDR3 is TGCAGTGCCTGGACAGGGGGCCAAGAGACCCAGTACTTC.

This clonotype was observed a few times. The chain carries TRBV4-1 and TRBJ2-7; TRBD1 matches 8 bases. The V segment lost 4 bases and the J segment 9 bases; nucleotides outside the gene matches: 14. The CDR3 length is 15 residues. Germline CDR1 MGHRA, CDR2 YSYEKL. The CDR3 loop reads CASSRHGQGQWGQYF. CDR3 nucleotide sequence: TGCGCCAGCAGCCGGCATGGACAGGGTCAGTGGGGGCAGTACTTC.

The table lists this clonotype with many counts. CDR3 loop: CSAKSPKGSSYEQYF. The CDR3 region has the DNA TGCAGTGCTAAAAGCCCTAAAGGAAGCTCCTACGAGCAGTACTTC. The chain is built from TRBV20-1 and TRBJ2-7, with D unclear. The germline gives CDR1 DFQATT, CDR2 SNEGSKA (reference sequence). This CDR3 is 15 amino acids long. V was pared by 4 bases and J by 0 bases, with 16 bases between.

The chain uses TRBV20-1 and TRBJ1-4; perhaps TRBD1 as D (6 bases). Germline CDR1 and CDR2: DFQATT and SNEGSKA (reference sequence). CDR3 length equals 13 residues. Trimming removed 4 bases from V and 10 bases from J, with 16 bases in between. CDR3 sequence reads: CSATDSSPIKLFF. For the CDR3, the DNA is TGCAGTGCTACGGACAGCTCACCCATAAAACTGTTTTTT.

V and J are TRBV7-8 and TRBJ1-1; perhaps TRBD1 as D (6 bases). The V end lost 4 bases, the J end lost 3 bases, and 18 bases lay between the germline ends. Per the germline V gene, CDR1 is SGHVS and CDR2 is FQNEAQ. This CDR3 has 16 amino acids. The CDR3 here is CASSSRSRGGYTEAFF. The CDR3 DNA is TGTGCCAGCAGCTCTAGGTCCAGGGGTGGTTACACTGAAGCTTTCTTT.

The gene calls are TRBV12-3 or TRBV12-4 and TRBJ2-1; 10 bases are shared with TRBD1. The CDR3 covers 17 residues. V shed 3 bases and J 7 bases; nucleotides not matched to a gene: 12. CDR3 bases: TGTGCCAGCAGTTTTTTTATAGGGACAGGGGCTGGAAATGAGCAGTTCTTC. Translated, it gives CASSFFIGTGAGNEQFF.

The chain has TRBV6-2 or TRBV6-3 and TRBJ2-4; a weak D match, TRBD1 (6 bases). Deletions cut 2 bases from V and 8 bases from J, with 13 bases between. Per the germline V gene, CDR1 is MNHEY and CDR2 is SVGEGT. The length of the CDR3 is 14 residues. CDR3 DNA: TGTGCCAGCAGTTACGGCCTATCAGGGGACATTCAGTACTTC. Translated: CASSYGLSGDIQYF.

This clonotype was seen a handful of times. The genes are TRBV6-2 or TRBV6-3 and TRBJ1-1; perhaps TRBD1 as D (6 bases). The length of the CDR3 is 16 residues. The germline V gene encodes CDR1 MNHEY and CDR2 SVGEGT. The V gene lost 7 bases and the J gene lost 1 base, with 19 bases spanning the gap. CDR3: CASIKWVGHPNTEAFF. The CDR3 coding sequence is TGTGCCAGCATCAAATGGGTGGGACATCCGAACACTGAAGCTTTCTTT.

The V call is TRBV6-5, the J call TRBJ1-2, with D possibly matching TRBD1 (5 bases). V was trimmed by 5 bases and J by 5 bases, leaving 9 bases between them. Germline lookup yields CDR1 MNHEY and CDR2 SVGAGI. This CDR3 region has 12 residues. The CDR3 is CASSRGPYGYTF. CDR3 sequence (DNA): TGTGCCAGCAGTCGGGGACCGTATGGCTACACCTTC.

This clonotype was seen repeatedly, ten times or more. The rearrangement uses TRBV7-2 and TRBJ1-6; no firm D call. V lost 0 bases, J lost 7 bases, and 4 bases lay in between. Per germline, CDR1 SGHTA and CDR2 FQGNSA. The CDR3 is 13 residues long. The CDR3: CASSLAENSPLHF. The CDR3 nucleotides are TGTGCCAGCAGCTTAGCGGAAAATTCACCCCTCCACTTT.